This TCR beta chain was retrieved from a study of beta chain features in type 1 diabetes. Across the study: Patient and healthy donor groups were alike in age, gender and cell yields. Investigators examined under 140 million sorted cells across all samples.

As every portion of the isolated RNA was reverse transcribed, the sequencing read expressed TCRB transcripts. Approximately 3.6 million reads per sample on average were obtained from naive, central memory and regulatory T cell samples. The repertoire was sequenced with immunoSEQ multiplex PCR; TCRdb's copy has only in-frame clones and lacks some. The sample holds about 290,000 clones, 8% seen once. This clone was counted many times. No antigen is known for it. V gave up 3 bases and J gave up 7 bases; unmatched junction bases: 3. Germline V gene data show CDR1 as SGHRS and CDR2 as YFSETQ. This CDR3 contains 13 residues. Findings of the study overall: Naive, central memory and regulatory TCRB repertoires appeared more similar among patients than healthy donors.

This chain connects TRBV5-1 to TRBJ1-4; 7 bases are a match to TRBD1. The clonotype comes from a woman between 18 and 29 years old in good health. Sequencing was performed on central memory CD4+ T cells from blood. CDR3 in amino acids: CASSSQGVEKLFF. CDR3 coding DNA: TGCGCCAGCAGCTCTCAGGGGGTTGAAAAACTGTTTTTT.